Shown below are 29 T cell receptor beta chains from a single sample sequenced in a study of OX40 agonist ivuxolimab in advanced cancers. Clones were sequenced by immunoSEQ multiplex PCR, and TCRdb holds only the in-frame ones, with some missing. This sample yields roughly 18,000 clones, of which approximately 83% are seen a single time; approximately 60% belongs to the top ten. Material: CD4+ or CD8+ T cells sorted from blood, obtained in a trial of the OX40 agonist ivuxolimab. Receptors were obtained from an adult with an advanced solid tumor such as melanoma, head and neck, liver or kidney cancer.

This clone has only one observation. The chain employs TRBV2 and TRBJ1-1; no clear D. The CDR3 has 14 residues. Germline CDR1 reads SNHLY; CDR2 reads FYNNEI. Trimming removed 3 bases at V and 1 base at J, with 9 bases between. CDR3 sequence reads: CASSDPVSNTEAFF. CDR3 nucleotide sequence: TGTGCCAGCAGTGATCCCGTCTCGAACACTGAAGCTTTCTTT. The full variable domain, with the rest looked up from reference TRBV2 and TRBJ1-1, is EPEVTQTPSHQVTQMGQEVILRCVPISNHLYFYWYRQILGQKVEFLVSFYNNEISEKSEIFDDQFSVERPDGSNFTLKIRSTKLEDSAMYFCASSDPVSNTEAFFGQGTRLTVV.

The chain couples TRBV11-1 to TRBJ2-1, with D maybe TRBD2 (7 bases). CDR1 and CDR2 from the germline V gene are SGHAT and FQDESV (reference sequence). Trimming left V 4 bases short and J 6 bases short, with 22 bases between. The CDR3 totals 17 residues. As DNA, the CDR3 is TGTGCCAGCAGCTCGTCCTTAGAGGGAGGGGGTTTCAATGAGCAGTTCTTC. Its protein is CASSSSLEGGGFNEQFF.

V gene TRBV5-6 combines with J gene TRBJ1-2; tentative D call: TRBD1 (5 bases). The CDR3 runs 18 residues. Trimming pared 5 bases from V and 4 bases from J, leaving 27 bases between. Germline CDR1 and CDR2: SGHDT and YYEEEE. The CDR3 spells CASSPPQWGGAIFYGYTF. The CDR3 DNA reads TGTGCCAGCAGTCCCCCCCAATGGGGAGGGGCTATTTTCTATGGCTACACCTTC.

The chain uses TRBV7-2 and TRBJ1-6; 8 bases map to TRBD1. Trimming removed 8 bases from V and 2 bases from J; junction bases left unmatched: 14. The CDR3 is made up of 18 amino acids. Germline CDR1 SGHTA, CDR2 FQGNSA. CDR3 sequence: CASCAMAGGAAYNSPLHF. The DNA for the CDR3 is TGTGCCAGCTGTGCTATGGCAGGGGGCGCGGCCTATAATTCACCCCTCCACTTT.

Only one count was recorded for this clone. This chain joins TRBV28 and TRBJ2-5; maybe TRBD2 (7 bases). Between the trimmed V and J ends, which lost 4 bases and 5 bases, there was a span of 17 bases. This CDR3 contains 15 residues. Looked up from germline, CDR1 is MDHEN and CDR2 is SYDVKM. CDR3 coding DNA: TGTGCCAGCAGTTGGGGGGGACAAACCTCGGAGACCCAGTACTTC. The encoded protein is CASSWGGQTSETQYF. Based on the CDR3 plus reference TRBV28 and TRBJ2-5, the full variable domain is DVKVTQSSRYLVKRTGEKVFLECVQDMDHENMFWYRQDPGLGLRLIYFSYDVKMKEKGDIPEGYSVSREKKERFSLILESASTNQTSMYLCASSWGGQTSETQYFGPGTRLLVL.

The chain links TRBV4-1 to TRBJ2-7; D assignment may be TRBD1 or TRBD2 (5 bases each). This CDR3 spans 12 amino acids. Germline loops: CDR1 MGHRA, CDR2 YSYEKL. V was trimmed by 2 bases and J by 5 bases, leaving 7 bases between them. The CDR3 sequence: CASSQRGNEQYF. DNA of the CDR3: TGCGCCAGCAGCCAACGGGGCAACGAGCAGTACTTC.

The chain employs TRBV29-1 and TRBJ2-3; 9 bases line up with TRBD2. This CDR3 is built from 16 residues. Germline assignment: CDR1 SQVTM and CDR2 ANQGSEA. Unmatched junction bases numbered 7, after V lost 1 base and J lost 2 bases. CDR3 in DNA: TGCAGCGTTGAAGGGAGCCTAGCGGGGTACACAGATACGCAGTATTTT. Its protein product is CSVEGSLAGYTDTQYF.

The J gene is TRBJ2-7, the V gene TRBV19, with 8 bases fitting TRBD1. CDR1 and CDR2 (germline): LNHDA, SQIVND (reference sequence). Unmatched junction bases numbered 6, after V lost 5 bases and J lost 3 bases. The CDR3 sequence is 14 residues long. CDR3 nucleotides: TGTGCCAGTAGTTTCGGAGGGACAGGCTACGAGCAGTACTTC. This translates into CASSFGGTGYEQYF. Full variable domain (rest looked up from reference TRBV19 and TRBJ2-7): DGGITQSPKYLFRKEGQNVTLSCEQNLNHDAMYWYRQDPGQGLRLIYYSQIVNDFQKGDIAEGYSVSREKKESFPLTVTSAQKNPTAFYLCASSFGGTGYEQYFGPGTRLTVT.

CDR3 coding DNA: TGTGCCAGCAGCTCCACTAGCGGGGTGATAGATACGCAGTATTTT. Protein product: CASSSTSGVIDTQYF. J is TRBJ2-3 and V is TRBV7-3; 10 bases are a match to TRBD2. In germline, CDR1 is SGHTA, CDR2 FQGTGA. This CDR3 spans 15 amino acids. V dropped 4 bases and J dropped 5; count of bases not matched to a gene: 6.

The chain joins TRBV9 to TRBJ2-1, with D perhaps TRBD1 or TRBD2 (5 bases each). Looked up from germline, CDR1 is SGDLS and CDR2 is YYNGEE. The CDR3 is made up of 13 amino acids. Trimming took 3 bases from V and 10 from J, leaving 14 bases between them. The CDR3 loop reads CASSEGDREEQFF. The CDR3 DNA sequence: TGTGCCAGCAGCGAAGGGGACCGAGAAGAGCAGTTCTTC.

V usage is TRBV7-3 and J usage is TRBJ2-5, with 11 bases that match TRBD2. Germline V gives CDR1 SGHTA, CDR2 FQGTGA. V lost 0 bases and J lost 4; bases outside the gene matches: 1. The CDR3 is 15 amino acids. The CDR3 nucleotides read TGTGCCAGCAGCTTAACAGGGACTAGCGGAGAGACCCAGTACTTC. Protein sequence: CASSLTGTSGETQYF.

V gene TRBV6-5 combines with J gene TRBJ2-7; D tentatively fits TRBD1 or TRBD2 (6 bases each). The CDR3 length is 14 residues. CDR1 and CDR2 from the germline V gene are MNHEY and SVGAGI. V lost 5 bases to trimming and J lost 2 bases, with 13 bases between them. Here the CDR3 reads CASSEERGAYEQYF. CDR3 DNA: TGTGCCAGCAGTGAAGAAAGGGGGGCCTACGAGCAGTACTTC.

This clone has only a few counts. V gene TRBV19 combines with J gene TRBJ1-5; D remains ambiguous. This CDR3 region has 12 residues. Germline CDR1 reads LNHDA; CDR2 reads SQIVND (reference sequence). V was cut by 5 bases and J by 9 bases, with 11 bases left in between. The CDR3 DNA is TGTGCCAGTAGTTCTGGCCTGGGGCCCCAGCATTTT. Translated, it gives CASSSGLGPQHF.

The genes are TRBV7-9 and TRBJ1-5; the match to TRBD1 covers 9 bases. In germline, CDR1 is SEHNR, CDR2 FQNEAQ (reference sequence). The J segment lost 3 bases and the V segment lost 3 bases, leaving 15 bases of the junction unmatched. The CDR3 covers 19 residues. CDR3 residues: CASSLSTQGAPPYNQPQHF. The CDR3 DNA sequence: TGTGCCAGCAGCTTGTCGACACAGGGGGCCCCCCCCTACAATCAGCCCCAGCATTTT.

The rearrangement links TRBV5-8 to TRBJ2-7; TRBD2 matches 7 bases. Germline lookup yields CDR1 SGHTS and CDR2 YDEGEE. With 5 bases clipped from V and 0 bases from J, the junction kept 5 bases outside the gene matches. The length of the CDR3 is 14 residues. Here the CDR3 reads CASRQRDGSYEQYF. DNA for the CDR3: TGTGCCAGCAGACAGCGGGACGGCTCCTACGAGCAGTACTTC.

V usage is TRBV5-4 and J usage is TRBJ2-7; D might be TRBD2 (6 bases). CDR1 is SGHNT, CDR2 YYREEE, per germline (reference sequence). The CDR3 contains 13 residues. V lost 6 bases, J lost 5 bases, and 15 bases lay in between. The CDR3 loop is CASNRAGMHEQYF. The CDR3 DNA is TGTGCCAGCAACCGGGCGGGGATGCACGAGCAGTACTTC.

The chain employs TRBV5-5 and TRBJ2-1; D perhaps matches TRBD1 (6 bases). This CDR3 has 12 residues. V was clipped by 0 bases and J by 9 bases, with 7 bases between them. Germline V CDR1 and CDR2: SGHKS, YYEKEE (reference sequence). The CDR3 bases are TGTGCCAGCAGCTTGGGGGGGCTTGAGCAGTTCTTC. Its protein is CASSLGGLEQFF.

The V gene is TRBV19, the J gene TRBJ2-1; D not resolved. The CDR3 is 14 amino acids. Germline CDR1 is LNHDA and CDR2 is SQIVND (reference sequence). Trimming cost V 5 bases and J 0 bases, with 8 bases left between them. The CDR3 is CASSLGSSYNEQFF. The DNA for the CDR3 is TGTGCCAGTAGTTTAGGCAGCTCCTACAATGAGCAGTTCTTC.

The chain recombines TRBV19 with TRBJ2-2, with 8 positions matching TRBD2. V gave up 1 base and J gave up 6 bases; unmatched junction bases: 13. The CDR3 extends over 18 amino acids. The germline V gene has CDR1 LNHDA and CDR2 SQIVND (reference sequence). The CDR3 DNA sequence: TGTGCCAGTAGTATAGGAAGACTAGCGATTACCTATCCCGGGGAGCTGTTTTTT. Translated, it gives CASSIGRLAITYPGELFF.

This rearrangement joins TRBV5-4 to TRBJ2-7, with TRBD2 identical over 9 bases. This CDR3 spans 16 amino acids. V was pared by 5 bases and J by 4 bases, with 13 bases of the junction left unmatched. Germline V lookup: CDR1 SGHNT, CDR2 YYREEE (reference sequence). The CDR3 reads CASRDSTGTSLYEQYF. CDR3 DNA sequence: TGTGCCAGCAGGGATTCGACCGGGACTAGCTTGTACGAGCAGTACTTC.

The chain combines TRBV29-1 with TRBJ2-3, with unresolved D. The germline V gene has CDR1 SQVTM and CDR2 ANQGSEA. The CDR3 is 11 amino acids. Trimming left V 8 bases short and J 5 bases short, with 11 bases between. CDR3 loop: CSPTKGDTQYF. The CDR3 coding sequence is TGCAGCCCTACCAAAGGAGATACGCAGTATTTT.

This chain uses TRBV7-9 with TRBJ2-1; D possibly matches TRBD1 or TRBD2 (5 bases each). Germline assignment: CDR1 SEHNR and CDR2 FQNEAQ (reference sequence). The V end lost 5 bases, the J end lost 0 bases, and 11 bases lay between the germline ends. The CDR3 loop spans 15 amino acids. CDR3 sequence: CASSPTGASYNEQFF. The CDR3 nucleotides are TGTGCCAGCAGCCCTACCGGGGCCTCCTACAATGAGCAGTTCTTC.

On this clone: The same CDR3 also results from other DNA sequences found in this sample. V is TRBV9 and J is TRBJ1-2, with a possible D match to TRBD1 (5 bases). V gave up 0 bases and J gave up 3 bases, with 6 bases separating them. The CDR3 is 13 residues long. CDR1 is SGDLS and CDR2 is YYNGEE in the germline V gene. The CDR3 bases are TGTGCCAGCAGCGTAGGAGGGGACTATGGCTACACCTTC. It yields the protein CASSVGGDYGYTF.

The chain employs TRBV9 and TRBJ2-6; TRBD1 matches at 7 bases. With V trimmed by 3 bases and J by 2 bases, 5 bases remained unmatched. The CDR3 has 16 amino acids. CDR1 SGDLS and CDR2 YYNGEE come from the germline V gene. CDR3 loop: CASSAPGGTGANVLTF. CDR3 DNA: TGTGCCAGCAGCGCGCCAGGGGGTACTGGGGCCAACGTCCTGACTTTC.

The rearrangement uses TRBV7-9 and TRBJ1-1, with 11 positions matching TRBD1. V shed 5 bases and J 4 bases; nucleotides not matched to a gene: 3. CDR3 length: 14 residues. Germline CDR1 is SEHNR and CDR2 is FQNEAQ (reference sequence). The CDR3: CASSKGQGVTEAFF. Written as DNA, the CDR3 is TGTGCCAGCAGCAAGGGACAGGGGGTCACTGAAGCTTTCTTT.

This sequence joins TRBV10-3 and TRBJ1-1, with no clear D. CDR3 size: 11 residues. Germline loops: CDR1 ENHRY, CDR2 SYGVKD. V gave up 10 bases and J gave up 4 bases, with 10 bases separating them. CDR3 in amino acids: CATRQATEAFF. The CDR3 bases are TGTGCCACTCGACAAGCCACTGAAGCTTTCTTT.

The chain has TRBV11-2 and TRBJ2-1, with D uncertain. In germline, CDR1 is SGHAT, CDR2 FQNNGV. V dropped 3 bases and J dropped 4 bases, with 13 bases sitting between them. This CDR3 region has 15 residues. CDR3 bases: TGTGCCAGCAGCTTTGTCGGCTACGGTTACAATGAGCAGTTCTTC. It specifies CASSFVGYGYNEQFF.

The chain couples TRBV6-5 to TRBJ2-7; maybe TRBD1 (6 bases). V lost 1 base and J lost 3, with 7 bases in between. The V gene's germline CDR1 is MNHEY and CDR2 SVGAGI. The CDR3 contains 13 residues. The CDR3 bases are TGTGCCAGCAGTTACTTCAGGGGCTACGAGCAGTACTTC. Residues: CASSYFRGYEQYF.

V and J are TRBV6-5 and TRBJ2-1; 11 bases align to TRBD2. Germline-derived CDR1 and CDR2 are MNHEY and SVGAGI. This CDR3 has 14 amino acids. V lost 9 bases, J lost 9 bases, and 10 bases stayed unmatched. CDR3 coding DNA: TGTGCCAGTTCGACTAGCGGGGTTATTAGTGAGCAGTTCTTC. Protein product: CASSTSGVISEQFF.